The next 5 T cell receptor beta chains were all read from a single sample in a study of blood T cell repertoires in COVID-19. Generated by immunoSEQ multiplex PCR, the TCRdb table keeps only in-frame clones and is missing some. The data hold a few hundred thousand clones, with roughly nine tenths observed a single time. Sequencing was carried out using PBMCs or T cells enriched from blood (not recorded which). All receptors derive from a woman aged 40 to 50 who had been exposed to COVID-19.

This rearrangement joins TRBV7-9 to TRBJ1-1, with unresolved D. From germline, CDR1 is SEHNR and CDR2 FQNEAQ (reference sequence). The CDR3 contains 15 residues. V lost 0 bases and J 2 bases, leaving 10 bases between the germline ends. CDR3 sequence (DNA): TGTGCCAGCAGCTTAGCCCCTGCGTCCAACACTGAAGCTTTCTTT. Protein sequence: CASSLAPASNTEAFF.

The gene calls are TRBV5-1 and TRBJ2-2; D not resolved. The ends were cut back, 4 bases at V and 5 bases at J, with 15 bases in the middle. From germline, CDR1 is SGHRS and CDR2 YFSETQ. The CDR3 totals 15 residues. As DNA, the CDR3 is TGCGCCAGCAGCCCCGGTGGTATGAGGACCGGGGAGCTGTTTTTT. It yields the protein CASSPGGMRTGELFF.

The chain is built from TRBV5-6 and TRBJ1-1; 7 bases agree with TRBD1. Germline V gene lookup returns CDR1 SGHDT and CDR2 YYEEEE. V gave up 4 bases and J gave up 2 bases; unmatched junction bases: 5. The CDR3 consists of 14 residues. The CDR3 sequence: CASSRGQLNTEAFF. CDR3 nucleotide sequence: TGTGCCAGCAGCCGGGGACAGTTAAACACTGAAGCTTTCTTT.

The CDR3 spells CAISQGPGRNEKLFF. In DNA, the CDR3 is TGTGCCATCAGTCAGGGGCCGGGACGTAATGAAAAACTGTTTTTT. The chain combines TRBV10-3 with TRBJ1-4; TRBD1 might be the D (6 bases). The CDR3 sequence is 15 residues long. Germline-derived CDR1 and CDR2 are ENHRY and SYGVKD. Trimming removed 5 bases from V and 4 bases from J, with 14 bases in between.

The gene calls are TRBV29-1 and TRBJ2-5, with a tentative D call TRBD2 (5 bases). Trimming pared 3 bases from V and 7 bases from J, leaving 21 bases between. The CDR3 is made up of 15 amino acids. The germline CDR1 and CDR2 sequences are SQVTM and ANQGSEA. In DNA, the CDR3 is TGCAGCGTTGATAGAGGTGGGAGTGCGTCAGGGACCCAGTACTTC. Protein: CSVDRGGSASGTQYF.